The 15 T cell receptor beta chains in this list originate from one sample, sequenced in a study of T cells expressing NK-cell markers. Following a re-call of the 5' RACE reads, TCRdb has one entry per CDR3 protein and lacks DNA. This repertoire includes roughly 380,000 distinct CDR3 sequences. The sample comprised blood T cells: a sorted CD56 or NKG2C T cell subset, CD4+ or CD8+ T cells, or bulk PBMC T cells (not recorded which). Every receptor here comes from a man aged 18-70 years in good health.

The CDR3 loop reads CASSRAVEAFF. The rearrangement links TRBV6-6 to TRBJ1-1. CDR1 is MNHNY and CDR2 is SVGAGI in the germline V gene (reference sequence). This CDR3 region has 11 residues.

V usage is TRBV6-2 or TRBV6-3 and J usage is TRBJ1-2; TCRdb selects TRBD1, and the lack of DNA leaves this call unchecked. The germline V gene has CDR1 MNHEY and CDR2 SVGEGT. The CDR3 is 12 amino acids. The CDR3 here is CASSHRGDGYTF.

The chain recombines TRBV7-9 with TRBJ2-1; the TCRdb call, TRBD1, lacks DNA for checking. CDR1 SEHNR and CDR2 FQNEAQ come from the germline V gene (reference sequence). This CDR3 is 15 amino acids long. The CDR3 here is CASSLGTGGVDEQFF.

This CDR3 is CASSLDTRQGDGYTF. The rearrangement joins TRBV6-2 or TRBV6-3 to TRBJ1-2; the TCRdb call, TRBD1, lacks DNA for checking. Germline CDR1 and CDR2: MNHEY and SVGEGT. The CDR3 totals 15 residues.

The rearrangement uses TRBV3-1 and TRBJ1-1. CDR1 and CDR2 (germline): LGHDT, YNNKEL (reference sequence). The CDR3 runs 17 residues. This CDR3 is CASSRRDLWGAGTEAFF. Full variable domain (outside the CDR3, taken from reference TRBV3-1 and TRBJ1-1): DTAVSQTPKYLVTQMGNDKSIKCEQNLGHDTMYWYKQDSKKFLKIMFSYNNKELIINETVPNRFSPKSPDKAHLNLHINSLELGDSAVYFCASSRRDLWGAGTEAFFGQGTRLTVV.

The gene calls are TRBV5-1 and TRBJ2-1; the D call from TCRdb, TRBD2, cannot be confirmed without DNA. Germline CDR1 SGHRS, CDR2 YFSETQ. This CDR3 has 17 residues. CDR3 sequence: CASSLTRLARSYNEQFF.

The CDR3 sequence: CAISGTSGRSYNEQFF. The gene calls are TRBV10-3 and TRBJ2-1; TCRdb reports TRBD2, a call that lacks DNA to check it against. CDR3 length: 16 amino acids. CDR1 is ENHRY, CDR2 SYGVKD, per germline.

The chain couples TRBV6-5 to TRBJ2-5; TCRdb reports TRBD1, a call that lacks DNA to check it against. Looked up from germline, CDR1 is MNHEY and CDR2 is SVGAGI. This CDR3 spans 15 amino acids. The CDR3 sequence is CASSYERTGQETQYF.

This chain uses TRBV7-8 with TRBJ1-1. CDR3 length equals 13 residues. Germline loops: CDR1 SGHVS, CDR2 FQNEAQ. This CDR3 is CASSFMRETEAFF.

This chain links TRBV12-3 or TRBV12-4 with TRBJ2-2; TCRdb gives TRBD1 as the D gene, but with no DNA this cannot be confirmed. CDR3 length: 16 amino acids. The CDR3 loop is CASSRRQGARAGELFF.

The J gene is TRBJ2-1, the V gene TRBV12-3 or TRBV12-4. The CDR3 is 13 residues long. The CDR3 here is CASSPRKWSEQFF.

The CDR3 spells CANYGTGVSNGLANSPLHF. The genes are TRBV5-1 and TRBJ1-6; TCRdb gives TRBD1 as the D gene, but with no DNA this cannot be confirmed. This CDR3 comprises 19 residues. Per germline, CDR1 SGHRS and CDR2 YFSETQ.

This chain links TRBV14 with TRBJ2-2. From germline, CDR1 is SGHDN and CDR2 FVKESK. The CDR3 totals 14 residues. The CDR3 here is CASRPGQYTGELFF.

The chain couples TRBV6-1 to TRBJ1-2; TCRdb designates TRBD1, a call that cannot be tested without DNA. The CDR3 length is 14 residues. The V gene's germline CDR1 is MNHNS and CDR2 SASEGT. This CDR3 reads CASSPTSGDYGYTF.

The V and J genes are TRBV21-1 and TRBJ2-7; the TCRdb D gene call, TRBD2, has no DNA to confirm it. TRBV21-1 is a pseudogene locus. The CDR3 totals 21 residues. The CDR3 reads CASSKAWDLGFGRKEVYEQYF.